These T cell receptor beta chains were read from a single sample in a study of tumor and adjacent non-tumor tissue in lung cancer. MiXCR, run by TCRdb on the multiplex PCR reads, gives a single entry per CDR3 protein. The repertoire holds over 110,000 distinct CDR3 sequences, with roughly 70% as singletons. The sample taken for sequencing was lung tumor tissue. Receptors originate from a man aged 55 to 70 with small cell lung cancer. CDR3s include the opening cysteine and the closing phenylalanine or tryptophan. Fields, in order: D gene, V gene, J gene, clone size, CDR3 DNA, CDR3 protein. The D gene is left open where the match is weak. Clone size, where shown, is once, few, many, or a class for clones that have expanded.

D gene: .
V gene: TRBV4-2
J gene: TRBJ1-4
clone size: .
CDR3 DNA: TGTGCCAGCAGCCACGATGGGCCCAGCCAAAATGAAAAACTGTTTTTT
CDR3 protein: CASSHDGPSQNEKLFF

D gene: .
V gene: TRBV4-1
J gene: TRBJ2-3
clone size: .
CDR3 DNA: TGCGCCAGCAGCCTAAACGGTATGGCAGATACGCAGTATTTT
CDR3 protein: CASSLNGMADTQYF

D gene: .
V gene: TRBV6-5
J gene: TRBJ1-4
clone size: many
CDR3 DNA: TGTGCCAGCAGTTATGGACACCCCTCGGGAGGTGAAAAACTGTTTTTT
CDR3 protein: CASSYGHPSGGEKLFF

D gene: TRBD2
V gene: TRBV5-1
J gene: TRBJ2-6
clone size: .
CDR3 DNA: TGCGCCAGCAGACTCCTAGCGGGAGGGTCTGGGGCCAACGTCATGACTTTC
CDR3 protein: CASRLLAGGSGANVMTF

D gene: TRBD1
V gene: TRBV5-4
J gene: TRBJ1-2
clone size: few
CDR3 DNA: TGTGCCAGCAGCACGACAGGGGGTGGCTACACCTTC
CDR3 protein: CASSTTGGGYTF

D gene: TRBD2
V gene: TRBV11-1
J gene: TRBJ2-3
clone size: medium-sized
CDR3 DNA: TGTGCCAGCAGCTTACGAGGGACTAGCGGGTTCGACACAGATACGCAGTATTTT
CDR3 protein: CASSLRGTSGFDTDTQYF

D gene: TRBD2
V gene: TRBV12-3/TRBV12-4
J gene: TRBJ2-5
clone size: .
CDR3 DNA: TGTGCCAGCAATGTCGGGTCTAGCGGGATCCAAGAGACCCAGTACTTC
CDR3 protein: CASNVGSSGIQETQYF

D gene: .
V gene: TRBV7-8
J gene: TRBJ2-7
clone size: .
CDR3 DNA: TGTGTCAGCAGCTTAGCGAACAGGGCGTCCTACGAGCAGAACTTC
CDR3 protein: CVSSLANRASYEQNF

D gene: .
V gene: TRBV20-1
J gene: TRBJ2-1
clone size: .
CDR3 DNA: TGCAGTGCTCGCGAGCCGGGGGTGTCCTACAATGAGCAGTTCTTC
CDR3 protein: CSAREPGVSYNEQFF

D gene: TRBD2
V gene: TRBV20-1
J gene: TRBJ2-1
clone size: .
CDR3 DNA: TGCAGTGCTAGGGATGGACTAGCGGGTCGTGAACAGTTGTTC
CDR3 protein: CSARDGLAGREQLF

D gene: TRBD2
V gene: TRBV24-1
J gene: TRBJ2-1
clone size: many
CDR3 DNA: TGTGCCACCAGCAGCTCCCCGGGACTAGCGGGAGTTTGGTACAATGAGCAGTTCTTC
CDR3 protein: CATSSSPGLAGVWYNEQFF

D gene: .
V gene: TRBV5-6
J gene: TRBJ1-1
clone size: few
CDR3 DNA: TGTGCCAGCAGCCGAGGAATTGGCACTGAAGCTTTCTTT
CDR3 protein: CASSRGIGTEAFF

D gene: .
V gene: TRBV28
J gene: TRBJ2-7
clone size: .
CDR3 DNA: TGTGCCAGCAGTTTGTGGAGCTCCTACGAGCAGTACTTC
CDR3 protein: CASSLWSSYEQYF

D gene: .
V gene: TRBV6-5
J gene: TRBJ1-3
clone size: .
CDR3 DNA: TGTGCCAGCAGTTACTCCCGGAACACTGGAGACACCATATATTTT
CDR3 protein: CASSYSRNTGDTIYF

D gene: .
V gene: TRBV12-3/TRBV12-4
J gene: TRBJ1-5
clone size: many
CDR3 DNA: TGTGCCAGCAGTTCACTCAACAATCAGCCCCAGCATTTT
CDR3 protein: CASSSLNNQPQHF

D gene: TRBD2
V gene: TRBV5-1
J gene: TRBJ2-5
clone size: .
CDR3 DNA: TGCGCCAGCAGCTCGACTAGCGGGAGCCGGGAGACCCAGTACTTC
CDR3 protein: CASSSTSGSRETQYF

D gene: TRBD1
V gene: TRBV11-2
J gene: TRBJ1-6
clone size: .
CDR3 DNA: TGTGCCAGCAGCTCAGACCGCTCGGCAGGGGGCAGATCACCCCTCCACTTT
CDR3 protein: CASSSDRSAGGRSPLHF

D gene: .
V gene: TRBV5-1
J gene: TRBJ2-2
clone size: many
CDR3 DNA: TGCGCCAGCAGCTTCACTGGCGCTATCCTAGGCGGGGAGCTGTTTTTT
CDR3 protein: CASSFTGAILGGELFF

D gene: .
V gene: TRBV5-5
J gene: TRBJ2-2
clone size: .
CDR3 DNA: TGTGTCAGCAGCTTGGACCCACCCGGGGAGCTGTTTTTT
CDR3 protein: CVSSLDPPGELFF

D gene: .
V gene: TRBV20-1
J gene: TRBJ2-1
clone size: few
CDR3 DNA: TGCAGTGCATCTACTAGGAATGAGCAGTTCTTC
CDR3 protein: CSASTRNEQFF

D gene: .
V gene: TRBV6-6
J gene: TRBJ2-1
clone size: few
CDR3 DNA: TGTGCCAGGAGAGGGGTTAGCGGACTATACAATGAGCAGTTCTTC
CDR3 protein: CARRGVSGLYNEQFF

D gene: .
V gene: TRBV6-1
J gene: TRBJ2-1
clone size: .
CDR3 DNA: TGTGCTAGCAGTGAAACGCTGTATGAGCAGTTCTTC
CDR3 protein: CASSETLYEQFF

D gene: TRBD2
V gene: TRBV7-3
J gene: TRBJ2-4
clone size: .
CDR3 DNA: TGTGCCAGCAGCTTCGACGGGAGGGGAGCCAAAAACATTCAGTACTTC
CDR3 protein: CASSFDGRGAKNIQYF

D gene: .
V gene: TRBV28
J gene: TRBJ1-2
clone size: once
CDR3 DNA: TGTGCCAGCAGTCTCAGCCGATGGGTGTATGACTACACCTTC
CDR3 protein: CASSLSRWVYDYTF

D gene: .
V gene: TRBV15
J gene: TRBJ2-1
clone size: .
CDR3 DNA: TGTGCCACCAGCAGAGATAGCGGTAGCTCCTACAATGAGCAGTTCTTC
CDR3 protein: CATSRDSGSSYNEQFF

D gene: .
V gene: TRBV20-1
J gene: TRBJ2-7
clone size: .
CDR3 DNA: TGCAGTGCTAGCGGTACCGGGAACTACAAACAGTACTTC
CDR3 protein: CSASGTGNYKQYF